This is a list of T cell receptor beta chains from one sample in a study of blood T cells in healthy people across ages. TCRdb recomputed calls from the 5' RACE reads with MiXCR, one row per CDR3 protein. The data contain about 780,000 distinct CDR3 sequences, under 30% of them singletons. These data also featured in a second study, about T cells of mothers and their children.

Sequencing was performed on blood. These receptors all come from a boy aged 5-17 years in good health. CDR3s include the opening cysteine and the closing phenylalanine or tryptophan. The D gene is left open where the match is weak. For some rows the clone size is stated as once, few or many, or as a class when expanded; others skip it.

clone_size: few
j_call: TRBJ2-5
v_call: TRBV7-9
cdr3_length: 15
d_call: TRBD2
cdr3_nt: TGTGCCAGCAGCTTCGCTAGCGGGGCCCAAGAGACCCAGTACTTC
cdr3_aa: CASSFASGAQETQYF

clone_size: .
j_call: TRBJ1-1
v_call: TRBV6-5
cdr3_length: 15
d_call: .
cdr3_nt: TGTGCCAGCAGTTACTCGAAGGGGCAGAACACTGAAGCTTTCTTT
cdr3_aa: CASSYSKGQNTEAFF

clone_size: once
j_call: TRBJ2-7
v_call: TRBV3-1
cdr3_length: 11
d_call: .
cdr3_nt: TGTGCCAGCAGCGAGGAACACGAGCAGTACTTC
cdr3_aa: CASSEEHEQYF

clone_size: .
j_call: TRBJ2-7
v_call: TRBV9
cdr3_length: 14
d_call: TRBD2
cdr3_nt: TGTGCCAGCAGCGTAGGTGGGACTAACTACGAGCAGTACTTC
cdr3_aa: CASSVGGTNYEQYF

clone_size: .
j_call: TRBJ1-4
v_call: TRBV7-2
cdr3_length: 16
d_call: .
cdr3_nt: TGTGCCAGCAGCTCCGGCGGACGGGCAACTAATGAAAAACTGTTTTTT
cdr3_aa: CASSSGGRATNEKLFF

clone_size: .
j_call: TRBJ2-1
v_call: TRBV5-5
cdr3_length: 14
d_call: .
cdr3_nt: TGTGCCGGCAGCTTGCGAACAGAGCGCAATGAGCAGTTCTTC
cdr3_aa: CAGSLRTERNEQFF

clone_size: few
j_call: TRBJ1-2
v_call: TRBV6-5
cdr3_length: 14
d_call: .
cdr3_nt: TGTGCCAGCAAATTAGGGGGTAGGGAGGTCGGCTACACCTTC
cdr3_aa: CASKLGGREVGYTF

clone_size: few
j_call: TRBJ2-4
v_call: TRBV5-4
cdr3_length: 13
d_call: .
cdr3_nt: TGTGCCAGCAGCTTGGCCGAGGAAAACATTCAGTACTTC
cdr3_aa: CASSLAEENIQYF

clone_size: few
j_call: TRBJ2-1
v_call: TRBV6-2/TRBV6-3
cdr3_length: 16
d_call: .
cdr3_nt: TGTGCCAGCAGCCGAAACGCAGACAGCTCCTACAATGAGCAGTTCTTC
cdr3_aa: CASSRNADSSYNEQFF

clone_size: few
j_call: TRBJ1-2
v_call: TRBV29-1
cdr3_length: 12
d_call: TRBD1
cdr3_nt: TGCAGCGTTGGGACAGGGGCGGACGGCTACACCTTC
cdr3_aa: CSVGTGADGYTF

clone_size: few
j_call: TRBJ2-1
v_call: TRBV4-1
cdr3_length: 16
d_call: TRBD1
cdr3_nt: TGCGCCAGCAGCCAAGGGGGGACAGGGAAGGGCAATGAGCAGTTCTTC
cdr3_aa: CASSQGGTGKGNEQFF

clone_size: .
j_call: TRBJ1-1
v_call: TRBV7-9
cdr3_length: 14
d_call: .
cdr3_nt: TGTGCCAGCAGCCCCCCACCGTGGAACACTGAAGCTTTCTTT
cdr3_aa: CASSPPPWNTEAFF

clone_size: .
j_call: TRBJ1-2
v_call: TRBV4-1
cdr3_length: 15
d_call: .
cdr3_nt: TGCGCCAGCAGCCAAGAAAGGGGCGCATACTATGGCTACACCTTC
cdr3_aa: CASSQERGAYYGYTF

clone_size: few
j_call: TRBJ2-4
v_call: TRBV28
cdr3_length: 15
d_call: .
cdr3_nt: TGTGCCAGCAGTGGACCCGGGGCAACCAAAAACATTCAGTACTTC
cdr3_aa: CASSGPGATKNIQYF

clone_size: .
j_call: TRBJ2-5
v_call: TRBV20-1
cdr3_length: 15
d_call: .
cdr3_nt: TGCAGTGCTAGGCGGCCGACCGGTGTAGGAGAGACCCAGTACTTC
cdr3_aa: CSARRPTGVGETQYF

clone_size: .
j_call: TRBJ1-2
v_call: TRBV6-5
cdr3_length: 12
d_call: .
cdr3_nt: TGTGCCAGCAGATTCCAGGGCGAAGGCTACACCTTC
cdr3_aa: CASRFQGEGYTF

clone_size: .
j_call: TRBJ1-2
v_call: TRBV28
cdr3_length: 14
d_call: .
cdr3_nt: TGTGCCAGCAGTGCCCCAGGGACTAGCTATGGCTACACCTTC
cdr3_aa: CASSAPGTSYGYTF